Listed below are T cell receptor beta chains from one sample, sequenced in a study of T cells in tuberculosis. This table comes from immunoSEQ multiplex PCR, and its TCRdb copy is limited to in-frame clones, with some not included. The sample comprises about 34,000 clones, roughly 90% of which are singletons, and about 2.2% rests with the top ten. The sample comprised PBMCs. The receptors were gathered from a donor aged 10-35 years with latent tuberculosis or without tuberculosis infection. Each CDR3 is given without its conserved first and last residue. Clone sizes are given selectively: once, few, many, or a class where the clone is expanded.

J: TRBJ2-7; size: few; V: TRBV7-9; CDR3: ASSLSGIYEQY
J: TRBJ1-5; size: .; V: TRBV7-2; CDR3: ASSSTGDQPQH
J: TRBJ2-7; size: .; V: TRBV5-1; CDR3: ASSLRSGALDEQY
J: TRBJ1-2; size: .; V: TRBV27; CDR3: ASRPAGYPYGYT
J: TRBJ2-1; size: .; V: TRBV29-1; CDR3: SGSTSGASYNEQF
J: TRBJ1-2; size: .; V: TRBV19; CDR3: ASSKIGTYGYT
J: TRBJ2-3; size: .; V: TRBV4-1; CDR3: ASSPPRMRGGDTQY
J: TRBJ2-1; size: .; V: TRBV11-3; CDR3: ASSPGGSDPYNEQF
J: TRBJ2-7; size: .; V: TRBV5-5; CDR3: ASSLSGQGMSYEQY
J: TRBJ2-7; size: .; V: TRBV29-1; CDR3: SVGGTGSYEQY
J: TRBJ2-3; size: .; V: TRBV9; CDR3: ASSVAGGDTQY
J: TRBJ2-2; size: .; V: TRBV30; CDR3: AWSVQTGELF
J: TRBJ1-3; size: once; V: TRBV23-1; CDR3: ASSPPSSSGNTIY
J: TRBJ2-5; size: .; V: TRBV29-1; CDR3: SVMRGNQETQY
J: TRBJ2-7; size: .; V: TRBV4-3; CDR3: ASSQTHWGRLNEQY
J: TRBJ2-2; size: .; V: TRBV11-2; CDR3: ASSVLAGGPGELF
J: TRBJ2-1; size: .; V: TRBV5-6; CDR3: ASSFGNGEQF
J: TRBJ1-2; size: few; V: TRBV10-2; CDR3: ASTEANGYYGYT
J: TRBJ2-7; size: few; V: TRBV5-1; CDR3: ASSYSSYEQY
J: TRBJ2-1; size: .; V: TRBV2; CDR3: ASSDLARVSYNEQF
J: TRBJ1-2; size: .; V: TRBV7-2; CDR3: ASSFYPSGGDYGYT
J: TRBJ2-7; size: .; V: TRBV2; CDR3: ASSGDSYEQY
J: TRBJ2-7; size: .; V: TRBV19; CDR3: ATRPRDRVVLAPDEQY
J: TRBJ1-1; size: .; V: TRBV27; CDR3: ASSRRQGLTEAF
J: TRBJ2-7; size: .; V: TRBV9; CDR3: ASQPGTGVSYEQY
J: TRBJ2-3; size: .; V: TRBV27; CDR3: ASSPWQGDTQY
J: TRBJ1-5; size: once; V: TRBV15; CDR3: ATSEPGQNTLPHNQPQH
J: TRBJ2-7; size: once; V: TRBV6-1; CDR3: ASSDTYEQY
J: TRBJ1-1; size: .; V: TRBV4-3; CDR3: ASSHGSPGQTMNTEAF
J: TRBJ2-2; size: .; V: TRBV6-4; CDR3: ASTSSGGSTGELF
J: TRBJ2-7; size: .; V: TRBV4-3; CDR3: ASSQGRTGGKYEQY
J: TRBJ1-5; size: .; V: TRBV19; CDR3: ASRLAPERNQPQH
J: TRBJ1-1; size: .; V: TRBV2; CDR3: ASSDNRDEAF
J: TRBJ1-1; size: .; V: TRBV11-2; CDR3: ASSLHLNTEAF
J: TRBJ2-7; size: .; V: TRBV4-1; CDR3: ASSQDSQGREQY
J: TRBJ1-2; size: .; V: TRBV4-1; CDR3: ASSQVWPPPSGYT
J: TRBJ2-7; size: .; V: TRBV6-5; CDR3: ASSYSGQGVYEQY
J: TRBJ1-2; size: .; V: TRBV9; CDR3: ASSLSGETIYGYT
J: TRBJ2-7; size: .; V: TRBV28; CDR3: ASSGIGTGVAYEQY
J: TRBJ2-3; size: once; V: TRBV5-6; CDR3: ASSPPITDTQY
J: TRBJ2-2; size: .; V: TRBV28; CDR3: ASWDKNTGELF
J: TRBJ1-1; size: .; V: TRBV19; CDR3: ASSRRRTEAF
J: TRBJ2-2; size: .; V: TRBV2; CDR3: ASSGPLVVGGSTGELF
J: TRBJ2-7; size: .; V: TRBV4-2; CDR3: ASSVGQGTPYEQY
J: TRBJ1-5; size: .; V: TRBV5-4; CDR3: ASSFSPGGSSSNQPQH
J: TRBJ1-5; size: .; V: TRBV6-6; CDR3: ASSGGGSNQPQH
J: TRBJ1-1; size: .; V: TRBV4-3; CDR3: ASSQAFGDSMNTEAF
J: TRBJ2-7; size: .; V: TRBV14; CDR3: ASSLRGQGADEQY
J: TRBJ2-3; size: .; V: TRBV10-2; CDR3: ASCRGLADGGDTQY
J: TRBJ1-3; size: .; V: TRBV23-1; CDR3: ASSQCRGTLPKPSGNTIY